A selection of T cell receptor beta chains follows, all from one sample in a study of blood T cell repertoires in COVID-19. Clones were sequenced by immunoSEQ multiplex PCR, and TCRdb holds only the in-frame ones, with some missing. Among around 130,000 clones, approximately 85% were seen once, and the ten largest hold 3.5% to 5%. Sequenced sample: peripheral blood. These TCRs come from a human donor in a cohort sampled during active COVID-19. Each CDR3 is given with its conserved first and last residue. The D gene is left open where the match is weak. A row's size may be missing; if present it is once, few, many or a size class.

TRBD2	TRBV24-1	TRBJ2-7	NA	CATHTTGTSAEQYF	TGTGCCACCCATACCACCGGGACTAGCGCCGAGCAGTACTTC
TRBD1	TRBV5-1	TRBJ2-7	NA	CASSLPLDRGNYEQYF	TGCGCCAGCAGCCTACCGCTGGACAGGGGTAACTACGAGCAGTACTTC
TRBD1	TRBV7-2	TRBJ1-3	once	CASSLNPSGTGVGNTIYF	TGTGCCAGCAGCTTAAACCCAAGCGGGACAGGGGTTGGAAACACCATATATTTT
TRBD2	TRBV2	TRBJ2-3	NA	CASQTSGRADTQYF	TGTGCCAGCCAGACTAGCGGGAGGGCAGATACGCAGTATTTT
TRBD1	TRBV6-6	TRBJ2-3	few	CASSPTGGGDTQYF	TGTGCCAGCAGTCCTACAGGGGGCGGGGATACGCAGTATTTT
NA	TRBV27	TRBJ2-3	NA	CASSSGALFRGTDTQYF	TGTGCCAGCAGTTCAGGGGCTCTGTTTCGGGGCACAGATACGCAGTATTTT
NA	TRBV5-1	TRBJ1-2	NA	CASSLAGVPPYGYTF	TGCGCCAGCAGCTTGGCGGGGGTTCCGCCCTATGGCTACACCTTC
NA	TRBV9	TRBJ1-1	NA	CASRRVNTEAFF	TGTGCCAGCAGGCGAGTGAACACTGAAGCTTTCTTT
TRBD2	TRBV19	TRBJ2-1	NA	CASSIDLAGVNEQFF	TGTGCCAGTAGTATAGACCTAGCGGGAGTTAATGAGCAGTTCTTC
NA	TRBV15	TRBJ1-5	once	CATSRDLGPTQPQHF	TGTGCCACCAGCAGAGATCTCGGTCCTACTCAGCCCCAGCATTTT
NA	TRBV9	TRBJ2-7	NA	CASSTSVGGVYEQYF	TGTGCCAGCAGCACCTCCGTAGGGGGGGTCTACGAGCAGTACTTC
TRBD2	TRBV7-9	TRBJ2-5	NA	CASSPGRSGGLQETQYF	TGTGCCAGCAGCCCCGGCCGTAGCGGGGGACTCCAAGAGACCCAGTACTTC
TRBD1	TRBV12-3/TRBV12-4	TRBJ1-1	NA	CASRRDRDTEAFF	TGTGCCAGCAGACGAGACAGGGACACTGAAGCTTTCTTT
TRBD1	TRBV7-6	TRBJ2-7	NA	CASSPDRAGSYEQYF	TGTGCCAGCAGCCCTGACAGGGCCGGCTCCTACGAGCAGTACTTC
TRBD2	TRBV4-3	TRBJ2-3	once	CASSQEWGTSGGADTQYF	TGCGCCAGCAGCCAAGAGTGGGGGACTAGCGGGGGGGCAGATACGCAGTATTTT
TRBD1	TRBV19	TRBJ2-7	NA	CASSNRGDTYEQYF	TGTGCCAGTAGTAACAGGGGGGATACCTACGAGCAGTACTTC
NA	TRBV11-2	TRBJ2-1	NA	CASRDSLMGNEQFF	TGTGCCAGCCGAGACTCCTTGATGGGCAATGAGCAGTTCTTC
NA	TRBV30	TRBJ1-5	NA	CAWSTLLNQPQHF	TGTGCCTGGAGTACCCTTCTAAATCAGCCCCAGCATTTT
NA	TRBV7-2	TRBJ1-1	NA	CASSRDRTEAFF	TGTGCCAGCTCCAGGGATCGTACTGAAGCTTTCTTT
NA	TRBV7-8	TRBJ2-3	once	CASSLTAGTDTQYF	TGTGCCAGCAGCTTAACCGCGGGCACAGATACGCAGTATTTT
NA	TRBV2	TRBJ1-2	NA	CASSDRDNGFVSDGYTF	TGTGCCAGCAGTGACCGGGACAACGGCTTCGTCAGTGATGGCTACACCTTC
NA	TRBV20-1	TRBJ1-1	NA	CSASRGEHAEAFF	TGCAGTGCTAGTCGGGGAGAACACGCTGAAGCTTTCTTT
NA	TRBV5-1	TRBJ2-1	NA	CASSRDWGTNNEQFF	TGCGCCAGCAGTCGGGATTGGGGGACAAACAATGAGCAGTTCTTC
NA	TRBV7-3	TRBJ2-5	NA	CASSPLPQPRETQYF	TGTGCCAGCAGCCCCCTCCCCCAGCCCAGGGAGACCCAGTACTTC
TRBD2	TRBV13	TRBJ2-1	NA	CASSLSGRGYNEQFF	TGTGCCAGCAGCTTAAGCGGGAGGGGATACAATGAGCAGTTCTTC
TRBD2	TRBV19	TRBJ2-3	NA	CASSPGLAGTDTQYF	TGTGCCAGTAGTCCAGGACTAGCGGGGACAGATACGCAGTATTTT
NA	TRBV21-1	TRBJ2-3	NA	CASMQGSNTQYF	TGTGCCAGCATGCAGGGGTCAAATACGCAGTATTTT
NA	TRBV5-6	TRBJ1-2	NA	CASSLGGPGGYTF	TGTGCCAGCAGCCTGGGGGGGCCGGGTGGCTACACCTTC
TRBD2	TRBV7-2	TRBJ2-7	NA	CASSPRLLAGEGEQYF	TGTGCCAGCAGCCCCCGCCTACTAGCGGGGGAGGGTGAGCAGTACTTC
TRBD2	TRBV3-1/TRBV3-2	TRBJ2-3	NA	CASSQRSGSDTDTQYF	TGTGCCAGCAGCCAAAGAAGCGGGAGTGACACAGATACGCAGTATTTT
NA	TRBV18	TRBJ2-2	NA	CASSPSFAGVDTGELFF	TGTGCCAGCTCACCCAGTTTCGCCGGGGTCGACACCGGGGAGCTGTTTTTT
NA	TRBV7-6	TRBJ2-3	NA	CASSSGVRGDTQYF	TGTGCCAGCAGCTCAGGGGTTCGGGGTGATACGCAGTATTTT
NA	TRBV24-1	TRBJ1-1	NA	CATSWAEEAFF	TGTGCCACCAGTTGGGCAGAAGAAGCTTTCTTT
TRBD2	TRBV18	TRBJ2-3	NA	CASSPGLAGIGTDTQYF	TGTGCCAGCTCCCCCGGGCTAGCGGGGATTGGCACAGATACGCAGTATTTT
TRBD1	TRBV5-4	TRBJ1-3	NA	CASSDRGVSSGNTIYF	TGTGCCAGCAGTGACAGGGGGGTTAGCTCTGGAAACACCATATATTTT
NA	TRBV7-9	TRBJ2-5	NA	CASSSEASSGTQYF	TGTGCCAGCAGCTCCGAAGCTTCATCGGGGACCCAGTACTTC
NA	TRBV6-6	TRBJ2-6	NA	CASSYSSLGANVLTF	TGTGCCAGCAGTTACTCGTCCCTGGGGGCCAACGTCCTGACTTTC
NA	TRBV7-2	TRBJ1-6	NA	CASSLAGQGNSPLHF	TGTGCCAGCAGCTTAGCGGGGCAGGGCAATTCACCCCTCCACTTT
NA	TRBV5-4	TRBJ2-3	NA	CASSFMEGAGTDTQYF	TGTGCCAGCAGTTTTATGGAGGGGGCAGGGACAGATACGCAGTATTTT
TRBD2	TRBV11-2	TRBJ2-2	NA	CASSPGTSGTGELFF	TGTGCCAGCAGCCCAGGGACTAGCGGCACCGGGGAGCTGTTTTTT